Below are 4 T cell receptor beta chains sequenced from a single sample in a study of cytomegalovirus exposure and HLA in healthy donors. The PCR made use of 60 Vbeta and 13 Jbeta primers. Profiling relied on immunoSEQ multiplex PCR, and the TCRdb table lists in-frame clones only, not all of them. The repertoire holds 160,000 or so clones, with 65% to 85% as singletons. Specimen: PBMCs. These receptors originate from a man aged 55 to 70 in good health and CMV-seronegative.

This chain links TRBV30 with TRBJ2-5, with TRBD2 identical over 7 bases. From germline, CDR1 is GTSNPN and CDR2 SVGIG (reference sequence). This CDR3 spans 12 amino acids. V lost 5 bases to trimming and J lost 5 bases; unmatched junction nucleotides: 5. CDR3 loop: CAWGLGGETQYF. CDR3 in DNA: TGTGCCTGGGGACTCGGGGGGGAGACCCAGTACTTC.

The chain combines TRBV9 with TRBJ1-2; TRBD1 matches 9 bases. Germline V CDR1 and CDR2: SGDLS, YYNGEE. The CDR3 runs 16 residues. The V and J ends lost 2 bases and 6 bases, in that order; junction bases with no gene match: 11. CDR3 protein: CASSVGQGISVDGYTF. The CDR3 DNA is TGTGCCAGCAGCGTGGGACAGGGTATAAGTGTGGATGGCTACACCTTC.

The V call is TRBV14, the J call TRBJ2-1, with a tentative D call TRBD1 (5 bases). V lost 0 bases to trimming and J lost 8 bases, with 14 bases between them. This CDR3 region has 15 residues. CDR1 is SGHDN and CDR2 is FVKESK in the germline V gene. The CDR3: CASSQDTTATDEQFF. CDR3 DNA sequence: TGTGCCAGCAGCCAAGACACGACAGCTACGGATGAGCAGTTCTTC.

The V gene is TRBV7-2, the J gene TRBJ1-6; D is possibly TRBD1 (6 bases). This CDR3 contains 13 residues. Deletions cut 3 bases from V and 7 bases from J, with 7 bases between. Germline lookup yields CDR1 SGHTA and CDR2 FQGNSA. As DNA, the CDR3 is TGTGCCAGCAGCTTCACAGGGAATTCACCCCTCCACTTT. Its translation is CASSFTGNSPLHF.